Listed here are 17 T cell receptor beta chains from one sample, sequenced in a study of CD8 T cells in ankylosing spondylitis. TCRdb reprocessed the 5' RACE reads with MiXCR, giving one entry per CDR3 protein. The sample has 300,000 to 400,000 distinct CDR3 sequences; around 10% are singletons. The sample taken for sequencing was blood, either unsorted or a sorted T cell fraction (not recorded which). These receptors all come from a female donor with ankylosing spondylitis or in good health (not recorded which).

This clonotype was observed many times. This chain joins TRBV5-1 and TRBJ1-2; no clear D. This CDR3 has 15 amino acids. CDR1 is SGHRS and CDR2 is YFSETQ in the germline V gene. Between the trimmed V and J ends, which lost 0 bases and 2 bases, there was a span of 11 bases. The CDR3 loop is CASSLGQAKNYGYTF. In nucleotides, the CDR3 is TGCGCCAGCAGCTTGGGTCAGGCGAAGAACTATGGCTACACCTTC.

This clonotype was picked up a small number of times. The V call is TRBV11-1, the J call TRBJ2-3; weak D call: TRBD2 (5 bases). The length of the CDR3 is 18 residues. The ends were cut back, 0 bases at V and 0 bases at J, with 16 bases in the middle. Looked up from germline, CDR1 is SGHAT and CDR2 is FQDESV (reference sequence). In DNA, the CDR3 is TGTGCCAGCAGCTTAGCTTCGTGGGTTAGCGACAGCACAGATACGCAGTATTTT. It translates to CASSLASWVSDSTDTQYF.

This clonotype was counted at least ten times. This sequence joins TRBV20-1 and TRBJ2-1; the match to TRBD2 covers 8 bases. The CDR3 extends over 13 amino acids. V lost 8 bases and J lost 6; bases outside the gene matches: 9. CDR1 DFQATT and CDR2 SNEGSKA come from the germline V gene (reference sequence). The CDR3 region is CSSGGPGGNEQFF. The CDR3 DNA is TGCAGTAGCGGGGGCCCGGGGGGCAATGAGCAGTTCTTC.

This clonotype was observed once. This may arise from a read error, as a much more abundant clone is one base away. This sequence joins TRBV7-2 and TRBJ2-2; 7 bases map to TRBD2. The CDR3 has 16 residues. Unmatched junction bases numbered 11, after V lost 1 base and J lost 9 bases. CDR1 SGHTA and CDR2 FQGNSA come from the germline V gene. Here the CDR3 reads CASSLDGTKKYRELFF. In nucleotides, the CDR3 is TGTGCCAGCAGCTTAGACGGGACTAAGAAATACCGGGAGCTGTTTTTT.

Ten or more counts support this clonotype. As DNA, the CDR3 is TGTGCCATCAGTGAGTCTTATAACAATGAGCAGTTCTTC. Its protein product is CAISESYNNEQFF. The chain couples TRBV10-3 to TRBJ2-1; D remains unclear. This CDR3 has 13 residues. V was pared by 0 bases and J by 5 bases, with 5 bases between. Per the germline V gene, CDR1 is ENHRY and CDR2 is SYGVKD.

The table lists this clonotype with many counts. The chain carries TRBV2 and TRBJ1-1, with D possibly TRBD1 on 5 matching bases. V was pared by 5 bases and J by 0 bases, with 10 bases between. CDR1 SNHLY and CDR2 FYNNEI come from the germline V gene. The length of the CDR3 is 14 residues. This chain's CDR3 is CASSQSGLNTEAFF. The CDR3 DNA is TGTGCCAGCAGTCAGTCGGGGCTGAACACTGAAGCTTTCTTT.

This clonotype has a count of ten or more. V usage is TRBV5-1 and J usage is TRBJ2-1, with 11 bases that match TRBD2. The germline CDR1 and CDR2 sequences are SGHRS and YFSETQ. This CDR3 is 22 amino acids long. The V segment lost 0 bases and the J segment 0 bases; nucleotides outside the gene matches: 17. The CDR3 spells CASSLVFGLAGHGSSSYNEQFF. DNA for the CDR3: TGCGCCAGCAGCTTGGTCTTCGGACTAGCGGGTCATGGAAGTAGCTCCTACAATGAGCAGTTCTTC. The full variable domain, completed using reference TRBV5-1 and TRBJ2-1, is KAGVTQTPRYLIKTRGQQVTLSCSPISGHRSVSWYQQTPGQGLQFLFEYFSETQRNKGNFPGRFSGRQFSNSRSEMNVSTLELGDSALYLCASSLVFGLAGHGSSSYNEQFFGPGTRLTVL.

This clonotype has at least ten counts. The CDR3: CASRIYNEQFF. The CDR3 coding sequence is TGTGCCAGTAGGATCTACAATGAGCAGTTCTTC. The V gene is TRBV25-1, the J gene TRBJ2-1; no clear D gene. Germline CDR1 is MGHDK and CDR2 is SYGVNS. CDR3 length equals 11 residues. Trimming cost V 9 bases and J 3 bases, with 6 bases left between them.

This clonotype was observed many times. V and J are TRBV9 and TRBJ1-2; 7 positions agree with TRBD1. The V gene's germline CDR1 is SGDLS and CDR2 YYNGEE. The V segment lost 4 bases and the J segment 6 bases; nucleotides outside the gene matches: 6. The CDR3 runs 13 residues. The CDR3: CASSSQGLHGYTF. In nucleotides, the CDR3 is TGTGCCAGCAGCTCACAGGGGCTACATGGCTACACCTTC.

This clonotype was counted ten times or more. The J gene is TRBJ1-1, the V gene TRBV27, with a possible D match to TRBD1 (5 bases). CDR3 length equals 12 residues. In germline, CDR1 is MNHEY, CDR2 SMNVEV (reference sequence). The V end lost 4 bases, the J end lost 5 bases, and 8 bases lay between the germline ends. DNA for the CDR3: TGTGCCAGCAGTTCAGGGAGGACTGAAGCTTTCTTT. Its protein is CASSSGRTEAFF.

This clonotype has at least ten counts. The rearrangement links TRBV19 to TRBJ1-5; D possibly corresponds to TRBD1 (6 bases). Per the germline V gene, CDR1 is LNHDA and CDR2 is SQIVND (reference sequence). Trimming took off 11 bases at V and 3 bases at J, with 20 bases between the two ends. The CDR3 has 15 amino acids. The DNA of the CDR3 is TGTGCCGCAGCGTTGGGGCAGGGGAACAATCAGCCCCAGCATTTT. Amino acid sequence: CAAALGQGNNQPQHF.

This clonotype was seen at least ten times. This chain joins TRBV20-1 and TRBJ2-2; either TRBD1 or TRBD2 may supply D (5 bases each). Per the germline V gene, CDR1 is DFQATT and CDR2 is SNEGSKA (reference sequence). V was clipped by 0 bases and J by 4 bases, with 12 bases between them. This CDR3 spans 15 amino acids. The CDR3 reads CSARDGAGSTGELFF. CDR3 nucleotides: TGCAGTGCTAGAGATGGGGCAGGGAGCACCGGGGAGCTGTTTTTT.

This clonotype was detected a few times. The chain employs TRBV18 and TRBJ2-1; 13 nucleotides align to TRBD2. V shed 3 bases and J 6 bases; nucleotides not matched to a gene: 5. Germline V CDR1 and CDR2: KGHSH, LQKENI. This CDR3 region has 16 residues. CDR3 nucleotide sequence: TGTGCCAGCTCACCGAGGACTAGCGGGAGCGGCAATGAGCAGTTCTTC. Protein product: CASSPRTSGSGNEQFF.

This clonotype appeared a few times. The gene calls are TRBV5-1 and TRBJ2-7, with 11 bases aligning to TRBD2. CDR3 length: 15 residues. V lost 4 bases to trimming and J lost 6 bases; unmatched junction nucleotides: 9. Germline CDR1 SGHRS, CDR2 YFSETQ. Here the CDR3 reads CASSNSGRVGGEQYF. The CDR3 DNA sequence: TGCGCCAGCAGCAATAGCGGGAGGGTTGGCGGCGAGCAGTACTTC.

The gene calls are TRBV20-1 and TRBJ1-4; 7 nucleotides line up with TRBD1. V lost 4 bases and J lost 3; bases outside the gene matches: 5. Germline V lookup: CDR1 DFQATT, CDR2 SNEGSKA (reference sequence). The CDR3 totals 14 residues. This CDR3 is CSAIGTAPNEKLFF. CDR3 DNA sequence: TGCAGTGCTATCGGGACAGCCCCTAATGAAAAACTGTTTTTT.

The rearrangement joins TRBV10-2 to TRBJ2-7; 9 bases agree with TRBD2. J gave up 4 bases and V 7 bases, and 8 bases lay outside the gene matches. Germline V gives CDR1 WSHSY, CDR2 SAAADI. The CDR3 is 14 residues long. CDR3 amino acids: CASTQAGGRYEQYF. CDR3 sequence (DNA): TGCGCCAGCACCCAAGCGGGGGGACGTTACGAGCAGTACTTC.

This clonotype was detected only a few times. This sequence joins TRBV6-1 and TRBJ1-1, with TRBD1 matching over 7 bases. This CDR3 is 14 amino acids long. CDR1 and CDR2 (germline): MNHNS, SASEGT. V was pared by 6 bases and J by 4 bases, with 8 bases of the junction left unmatched. The CDR3 sequence: CASSPRDSITEAFF. The CDR3 DNA reads as TGTGCCAGCAGCCCCCGGGACAGTATCACTGAAGCTTTCTTT.